The next 24 T cell receptor beta chains were all read from a single sample in a study of somatic mutations in cytotoxic T cells in rheumatoid arthritis. The data were produced by immunoSEQ multiplex PCR, yet TCRdb's version contains in-frame clones alone and is incomplete. The data show around 16,000 clones, with nearly 80% seen just once and 15% to 20% held by the top ten. The sequencing input was CD8+ T cells sorted from blood. Source of these receptors: an adult with rheumatoid arthritis.

In its sample, this clone was seen a few times. The chain links TRBV7-9 to TRBJ2-7, with TRBD1 as a possible D gene (6 bases). Germline V lookup: CDR1 SEHNR, CDR2 FQNEAQ (reference sequence). There are 12 residues in the CDR3. Trimming left V 3 bases short and J 4 bases short, with 7 bases between. The CDR3, as DNA: TGTGCCAGCAGCTTGACAGGTTACGAGCAGTACTTC. This gives the protein CASSLTGYEQYF.

This chain uses TRBV5-1 with TRBJ1-4; maybe TRBD1 (5 bases). The CDR3 consists of 16 residues. Trimming took 0 bases from V and 8 from J, leaving 17 bases between them. From germline, CDR1 is SGHRS and CDR2 YFSETQ. CDR3 sequence (DNA): TGCGCCAGCAGCTTGGCCTCGGGGCCCAGGTGGGAAAAACTGTTTTTT. Amino acid sequence: CASSLASGPRWEKLFF. Complete variable domain (other parts from reference TRBV5-1 and TRBJ1-4): KAGVTQTPRYLIKTRGQQVTLSCSPISGHRSVSWYQQTPGQGLQFLFEYFSETQRNKGNFPGRFSGRQFSNSRSEMNVSTLELGDSALYLCASSLASGPRWEKLFFGSGTQLSVL.

This clone has a single count. The chain joins TRBV6-5 to TRBJ1-5; a weak D match, TRBD1 (5 bases). Trimming took 6 bases from V and 5 from J, leaving 11 bases between them. CDR3 size: 13 residues. Germline loops: CDR1 MNHEY, CDR2 SVGAGI. In nucleotides, the CDR3 is TGTGCCAGCAGGCAGGGTGGGCATCAGCCCCAGCATTTT. Translated: CASRQGGHQPQHF.

As to this clone: Germline is not matched at one junction end, which may reflect a read error. The chain is built from TRBV13 and TRBJ1-3; D ambiguous. CDR3 length: 14 residues. Germline V gene lookup returns CDR1 PRHDT and CDR2 FYEKMQ (reference sequence). Written as DNA, the CDR3 is TGTGCCAGCAGCCCTACATACTCTGGAAACACCATGTATTTT. Protein product: CASSPTYSGNTMYF. Combining the CDR3 with reference TRBV13 and TRBJ1-3 gives the whole variable domain AAGVIQSPRHLIKEKRETATLKCYPIPRHDTVYWYQQGPGQDPQFLISFYEKMQSDKGSIPDRFSAQQFSDYHSELNMSSLELGDSALYFCASSPTYSGNTMYFGEGSWLTVV.

The genes are TRBV7-8 and TRBJ2-1; D gene ambiguous. Trimming stripped 5 bases from V and 4 bases from J, with 6 bases between. Germline-derived CDR1 and CDR2 are SGHVS and FQNEAQ. This CDR3 contains 12 residues. For the CDR3, the DNA is TGTGCCAGCAGCGGGGATTACAATGAGCAGTTCTTC. It codes for CASSGDYNEQFF.

The chain uses TRBV28 and TRBJ2-7; perhaps TRBD1 as D (6 bases). Germline-derived CDR1 and CDR2 are MDHEN and SYDVKM. Trimming removed 3 bases at V and 2 bases at J, with 11 bases between. The CDR3 has 14 amino acids. CDR3 sequence reads: CASSFGRGPYEQYF. The CDR3 DNA follows: TGTGCCAGCAGTTTTGGCAGGGGACCCTACGAGCAGTACTTC.

This clone is a singleton in its sample. This chain links TRBV19 with TRBJ1-5; D unclear. Germline V gene lookup returns CDR1 LNHDA and CDR2 SQIVND (reference sequence). V was shortened by 7 bases and J by 0 bases, with 13 bases between the two germline ends. The CDR3 loop spans 15 amino acids. The CDR3 DNA is TGTGCCAGTACCCCAGTAGAGTATAGCAATCAGCCCCAGCATTTT. This translates into CASTPVEYSNQPQHF.

The chain has TRBV6-6 and TRBJ1-1, with TRBD1 identical over 7 bases. CDR3 size: 12 residues. V gave up 6 bases and J gave up 6 bases; unmatched junction bases: 4. Germline lookup yields CDR1 MNHNY and CDR2 SVGAGI (reference sequence). The CDR3 bases are TGTGCCAGCAGCCCGACAGGGCCTGAAGCTTTCTTT. It codes for CASSPTGPEAFF.

This chain connects TRBV5-4 to TRBJ2-5; 8 positions agree with TRBD1. The CDR3 has 15 residues. Germline V gene lookup returns CDR1 SGHNT and CDR2 YYREEE (reference sequence). Trimming cost V 3 bases and J 1 base; bases outside gene matches: 5. The CDR3 sequence is CASSWGDRTQETQYF. The CDR3 DNA sequence: TGTGCCAGCAGCTGGGGGGACAGGACCCAAGAGACCCAGTACTTC.

The chain links TRBV5-1 to TRBJ2-5; D ambiguous. CDR1 is SGHRS and CDR2 is YFSETQ in the germline V gene. CDR3 length equals 11 residues. Trimming took 2 bases from V and 5 from J, leaving 4 bases between them. The CDR3 sequence: CASSLEETQYF. DNA of the CDR3: TGCGCCAGCAGCTTAGAGGAGACCCAGTACTTC.

The rearrangement joins TRBV15 to TRBJ2-7, with D tentatively TRBD1 (6 bases). The ends were cut back, 1 base at V and 0 bases at J, with 10 bases in the middle. CDR1 and CDR2 from the germline V gene are LNHNV and YYDKDF (reference sequence). The CDR3 is made up of 15 amino acids. This chain's CDR3 is CATSRGQVNSYEQYF. Written as DNA, the CDR3 is TGTGCCACCAGCAGAGGACAGGTCAACTCCTACGAGCAGTACTTC.

DNA of the CDR3: TGTGCCAGCAGTTTACTCTCTAGGACAGGGGGAAACACTGAAGCTTTCTTT. Protein: CASSLLSRTGGNTEAFF. The V call is TRBV27, the J call TRBJ1-1; 10 positions agree with TRBD1. This CDR3 contains 17 residues. Germline V lookup: CDR1 MNHEY, CDR2 SMNVEV (reference sequence). The V and J ends lost 2 bases and 2 bases, in that order; junction bases with no gene match: 8.

Written as DNA, the CDR3 is TGTGCCAGCAGTTTGTCAGAGGGCTCCTACGAGCAGTACTTC. The encoded protein is CASSLSEGSYEQYF. The genes are TRBV28 and TRBJ2-7; D perhaps matches TRBD2 (5 bases). This CDR3 comprises 14 residues. Trimming pared 3 bases from V and 0 bases from J, leaving 9 bases between. Germline V gives CDR1 MDHEN, CDR2 SYDVKM.

V and J are TRBV4-1 and TRBJ1-3, with unresolved D. V was cut by 4 bases and J by 4 bases, with 8 bases left in between. This CDR3 has 13 amino acids. From germline, CDR1 is MGHRA and CDR2 YSYEKL. The CDR3 protein is CASSPIEGNTIYF. CDR3 nucleotide sequence: TGCGCCAGCAGCCCTATCGAGGGAAACACCATATATTTT.

This clone showed up just once. The chain joins TRBV19 to TRBJ2-3, with 8 bases lining up with TRBD2. Germline V gene sequence: CDR1 LNHDA, CDR2 SQIVND (reference sequence). Trimming cost V 7 bases and J 5 bases; bases outside gene matches: 8. This CDR3 region has 14 residues. In DNA form, the CDR3 reads TGTGCCAGTACCGGGCGGGGGGCAGTAGATACGCAGTATTTT. Residues: CASTGRGAVDTQYF.

The rearrangement joins TRBV21-1 to TRBJ1-3. TRBV21-1 is recorded as a pseudogene. The CDR3 sequence is 17 residues long. This chain's CDR3 is CASSKVDASHSGNTIYF. In nucleotides, the CDR3 is TGTGCCAGCAGCAAAGTCGATGCCAGCCACTCTGGAAACACCATATATTTT.

This clone appeared a few times. The genes are TRBV30 and TRBJ1-4; possibly TRBD1 for D (5 bases). This CDR3 comprises 14 residues. V lost 0 bases to trimming and J lost 7 bases, with 12 bases between them. CDR1 is GTSNPN and CDR2 is SVGIG in the germline V gene (reference sequence). CDR3 region: CAWSVAGFSEKLFF. As DNA, the CDR3 is TGTGCCTGGAGTGTAGCAGGGTTTAGTGAAAAACTGTTTTTT.

V is TRBV9 and J is TRBJ2-3; D gene unclear. Germline CDR1 is SGDLS and CDR2 is YYNGEE. V was shortened by 3 bases and J by 2 bases, with 19 bases between the two germline ends. CDR3 length equals 17 residues. The CDR3 here is CASSEGRTKTYTDTQYF. The CDR3 bases are TGTGCCAGCAGCGAGGGCCGAACGAAAACCTACACAGATACGCAGTATTTT.

The J gene is TRBJ2-7, the V gene TRBV5-5; D is undetermined. V lost 4 bases, J lost 0 bases, and 2 bases lay in between. Germline CDR1 and CDR2: SGHKS and YYEKEE (reference sequence). This CDR3 contains 11 residues. As DNA, the CDR3 is TGTGCCAGCAGCCCCTCCTACGAGCAGTACTTC. It is translated as CASSPSYEQYF.

In its sample, this clone ranks as medium-sized. This chain joins TRBV10-3 and TRBJ2-1; D is perhaps TRBD1 (6 bases). The germline V gene encodes CDR1 ENHRY and CDR2 SYGVKD. CDR3 length equals 14 residues. V lost 7 bases and J lost 0, with 10 bases in between. CDR3 DNA: TGTGCCATCATGGTGGACAGCTCCTACAATGAGCAGTTCTTC. Translation: CAIMVDSSYNEQFF.

This chain joins TRBV18 and TRBJ2-7; 7 nucleotides agree with TRBD2. CDR3 length equals 16 residues. Germline CDR1 reads KGHSH; CDR2 reads LQKENI. The trim removed 3 bases at V and 0 bases at J, leaving 8 bases unmatched. CDR3 amino acids: CASSPLGGVSSYEQYF. The CDR3, as DNA: TGTGCCAGCTCACCTCTGGGAGGGGTGAGCTCCTACGAGCAGTACTTC.

J is TRBJ1-1 and V is TRBV27, with a possible D match to TRBD1 (6 bases). Between the trimmed V and J ends, which lost 4 bases and 3 bases, there was a span of 12 bases. CDR1 is MNHEY, CDR2 SMNVEV, per germline (reference sequence). This CDR3 has 14 amino acids. The DNA for the CDR3 is TGTGCCAGCAGTTGGACAGTAGGGGACACTGAAGCTTTCTTT. Protein sequence: CASSWTVGDTEAFF.

The chain links TRBV7-6 to TRBJ2-1; D is uncertain. The V end was cut by 4 bases, the J end by 0 bases, with 13 bases between. The length of the CDR3 is 16 residues. From germline, CDR1 is SGHVS and CDR2 FNYEAQ. CDR3 bases: TGTGCCAGCAGCTCCACATCGCGTAGCTCCTACAATGAGCAGTTCTTC. Amino acid sequence: CASSSTSRSSYNEQFF.

This rearrangement joins TRBV6-1 to TRBJ2-6; D call uncertain. CDR1 is MNHNS and CDR2 is SASEGT in the germline V gene. This CDR3 has 14 residues. Trimming removed 4 bases at V and 3 bases at J, with 7 bases between. Written as DNA, the CDR3 is TGTGCCAGCAGTGCTAAGCGTGGGGCCAACGTCCTGACTTTC. This gives the protein CASSAKRGANVLTF.